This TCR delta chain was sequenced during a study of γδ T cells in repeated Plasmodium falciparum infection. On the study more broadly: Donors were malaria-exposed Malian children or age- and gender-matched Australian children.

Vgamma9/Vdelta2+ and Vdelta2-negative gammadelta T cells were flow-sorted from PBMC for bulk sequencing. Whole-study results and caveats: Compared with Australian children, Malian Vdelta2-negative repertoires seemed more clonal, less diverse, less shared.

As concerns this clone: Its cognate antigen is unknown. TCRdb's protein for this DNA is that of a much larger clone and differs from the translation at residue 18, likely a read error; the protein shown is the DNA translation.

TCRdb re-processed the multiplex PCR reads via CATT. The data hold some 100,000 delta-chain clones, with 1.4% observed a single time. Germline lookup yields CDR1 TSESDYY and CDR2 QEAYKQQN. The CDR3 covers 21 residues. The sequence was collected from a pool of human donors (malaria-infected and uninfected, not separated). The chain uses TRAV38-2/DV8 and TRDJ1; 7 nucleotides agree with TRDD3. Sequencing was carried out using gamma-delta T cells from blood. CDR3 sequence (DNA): TGTGCTTATAGGAGCCATAACTTCCCACCCTGCTCTACTGGGGAAACCGATAGACTCATCTTT. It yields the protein CAYRSHNFPPCSTGETDRLIF.